One and the same sample provided the 31 T cell receptor beta chains below, sequenced in a study of OX40 agonist ivuxolimab in advanced cancers. The assay was immunoSEQ multiplex PCR, and TCRdb's table has in-frame clones only and misses some. The sample lists about 55,000 clones; about nine tenths were seen once. The sample in question was CD4+ or CD8+ T cells sorted from blood, obtained in a trial of the OX40 agonist ivuxolimab. These receptor sequences come from an adult with an advanced solid tumor such as melanoma, head and neck, liver or kidney cancer.

This chain uses TRBV6-5 with TRBJ1-3, with D unclear. CDR3 length: 13 residues. V gave up 2 bases and J gave up 0 bases, with 2 bases separating them. Germline values: CDR1 MNHEY, CDR2 SVGAGI. The CDR3 coding sequence is TGTGCCAGCAGTTACACCTCTGGAAACACCATATATTTT. It yields the protein CASSYTSGNTIYF.

This clone has a single count. CDR3 amino acids: CASSLGGTGGHQPQHF. The CDR3 region has the DNA TGTGCCAGCAGTTTGGGAGGGACAGGGGGGCATCAGCCCCAGCATTTT. J is TRBJ1-5 and V is TRBV28; 11 bases are shared with TRBD1. The CDR3 covers 16 residues. Germline lookup yields CDR1 MDHEN and CDR2 SYDVKM. J was trimmed by 5 bases and V by 3 bases; bases with no gene match: 6.

This sequence joins TRBV6-1 and TRBJ1-5, with TRBD1 as a possible D gene (5 bases). Looked up from germline, CDR1 is MNHNS and CDR2 is SASEGT. This CDR3 contains 13 residues. Trimming shortened V by 2 bases and J by 7 bases, and 9 bases separated the two germline ends. The CDR3: CASSECRGQPQHF. CDR3 coding DNA: TGTGCCAGCAGTGAATGTAGGGGCCAGCCCCAGCATTTT.

The chain couples TRBV5-4 to TRBJ2-3, with D perhaps TRBD1 or TRBD2 (5 bases each). V was cut by 4 bases and J by 3 bases, with 15 bases left in between. Germline V lookup: CDR1 SGHNT, CDR2 YYREEE (reference sequence). This CDR3 spans 15 amino acids. CDR3 bases: TGTGCCAGCAGCGCGGAGAGGGGTGGGACAGATACGCAGTATTTT. Residues: CASSAERGGTDTQYF.

This clone was detected only a few times. The chain is built from TRBV20-1 and TRBJ2-7; 7 nucleotides match TRBD2. V lost 6 bases to trimming and J lost 4 bases; unmatched junction nucleotides: 3. The CDR3 consists of 11 residues. Looked up from germline, CDR1 is DFQATT and CDR2 is SNEGSKA (reference sequence). Here the CDR3 DNA reads TGCAGTGCGAGCGGGGATTACGAGCAGTACTTC. As protein: CSASGDYEQYF.

This clone appeared a single time. V and J are TRBV19 and TRBJ1-2; D not certain. CDR1 is LNHDA and CDR2 is SQIVND in the germline V gene (reference sequence). V dropped 3 bases and J dropped 8 bases, with 10 bases sitting between them. The CDR3 extends over 12 amino acids. The CDR3 DNA follows: TGTGCCAGTAGTATGACGGCTACCGGCTACACCTTC. Protein sequence: CASSMTATGYTF.

The rearrangement joins TRBV6-6 to TRBJ1-4; D uncertain. The germline V and J ends were trimmed by 4 bases and 8 bases, with 14 bases remaining between them. Germline assignment: CDR1 MNHNY and CDR2 SVGAGI (reference sequence). The CDR3 covers 14 residues. The CDR3 region has the DNA TGTGCCAGCAGTTTCGCAGAAGGGAAAGAAAAACTGTTTTTT. Protein sequence: CASSFAEGKEKLFF.

The genes are TRBV7-2 and TRBJ2-7; D is unclear. CDR3 length: 12 amino acids. V was cut by 3 bases and J by 4 bases, with 7 bases left in between. Germline V CDR1 and CDR2: SGHTA, FQGNSA. The CDR3: CASSLEAYEQYF. The DNA of the CDR3 is TGTGCCAGCAGCTTGGAAGCGTACGAGCAGTACTTC.

The rearrangement joins TRBV6-5 to TRBJ2-7; maybe TRBD2 (5 bases). The V and J ends lost 0 bases and 2 bases respectively, with 5 bases between them. The CDR3 has 13 residues. Germline V gene data show CDR1 as MNHEY and CDR2 as SVGAGI. CDR3 sequence reads: CASSYSGAYEQYF. CDR3 in DNA: TGTGCCAGCAGTTACTCGGGAGCCTACGAGCAGTACTTC.

The chain recombines TRBV9 with TRBJ2-5; TRBD2 might be the D (6 bases). The germline V and J ends were trimmed by 2 bases and 5 bases, with 13 bases remaining between them. In germline, CDR1 is SGDLS, CDR2 YYNGEE. This CDR3 is 14 amino acids long. The CDR3 is CASSVRGREETQYF. The CDR3 bases are TGTGCCAGCAGCGTCCGGGGGAGAGAGGAGACCCAGTACTTC. The whole variable domain, remainder taken from reference TRBV9 and TRBJ2-5, is DSGVTQTPKHLITATGQRVTLRCSPRSGDLSVYWYQQSLDQGLQFLIQYYNGEERAKGNILERFSAQQFPDLHSELNLSSLELGDSALYFCASSVRGREETQYFGPGTRLLVL.

CDR3 DNA sequence: TGTGCCAGCTCCGCGGCAGGGGCGATAGCCGGGGAGCTGTTTTTT. Translated, it gives CASSAAGAIAGELFF. V usage is TRBV7-9 and J usage is TRBJ2-2; D is possibly TRBD1 (6 bases). CDR1 and CDR2 from the germline V gene are SEHNR and FQNEAQ (reference sequence). Deletions cut 8 bases from V and 6 bases from J, with 19 bases between. This CDR3 region has 15 residues. Full variable domain (missing parts from reference TRBV7-9 and TRBJ2-2): DTGVSQNPRHKITKRGQNVTFRCDPISEHNRLYWYRQTLGQGPEFLTYFQNEAQLEKSRLLSDRFSAERPKGSFSTLEIQRTEQGDSAMYLCASSAAGAIAGELFFGEGSRLTVL.

The chain has TRBV5-1 and TRBJ2-7, with TRBD1 matching over 7 bases. Germline V CDR1 and CDR2: SGHRS, YFSETQ. V dropped 3 bases and J dropped 1; count of bases not matched to a gene: 1. The CDR3 covers 13 residues. CDR3 sequence reads: CASSSRGSYEQYF. The CDR3 region has the DNA TGCGCCAGCAGCTCCAGGGGGTCCTACGAGCAGTACTTC. Based on the CDR3 plus reference TRBV5-1 and TRBJ2-7, the full variable domain is KAGVTQTPRYLIKTRGQQVTLSCSPISGHRSVSWYQQTPGQGLQFLFEYFSETQRNKGNFPGRFSGRQFSNSRSEMNVSTLELGDSALYLCASSSRGSYEQYFGPGTRLTVT.

This clone has just one count. The gene calls are TRBV2 and TRBJ2-7; either TRBD1 or TRBD2 may fit D (6 bases each). CDR1 and CDR2 (germline): SNHLY, FYNNEI. CDR3 size: 14 residues. Trimming took off 3 bases at V and 7 bases at J, with 16 bases between the two ends. The CDR3 region is CASSDRPGAGEQYF. DNA of the CDR3: TGTGCCAGCAGTGATCGGCCGGGGGCGGGTGAGCAGTACTTC.

The chain is built from TRBV5-8 and TRBJ2-7; D gene unclear. V was cut by 1 base and J by 3 bases, with 14 bases left in between. Germline V gene data show CDR1 as SGHTS and CDR2 as YDEGEE. The CDR3 is 15 amino acids. The CDR3 nucleotides read TGTGCCAGCAGCTTGACAGCGATAAATTACTACGAGCAGTACTTC. Its translation: CASSLTAINYYEQYF. The whole variable domain, filled in from reference TRBV5-8 and TRBJ2-7, reads EAGVTQSPTHLIKTRGQQATLRCSPISGHTSVYWYQQALGLGLQFLLWYDEGEERNRGNFPPRFSGRQFPNYSSELNVNALELEDSALYLCASSLTAINYYEQYFGPGTRLTVT.

V usage is TRBV7-6 and J usage is TRBJ1-2; unclear D gene. The CDR3 contains 15 residues. Looked up from germline, CDR1 is SGHVS and CDR2 is FNYEAQ. Trimming shortened V by 5 bases and J by 3 bases, and 16 bases separated the two germline ends. CDR3 in DNA: TGTGCCAGCAGCCGTGACGCCCGCGGCGACTATGGCTACACCTTC. The encoded protein is CASSRDARGDYGYTF.

The chain recombines TRBV5-4 with TRBJ2-3, with 14 bases matching TRBD2. The V gene's germline CDR1 is SGHNT and CDR2 YYREEE (reference sequence). The CDR3 runs 15 residues. J gave up 6 bases and V 4 bases, and 4 bases lay outside the gene matches. The CDR3 DNA reads as TGTGCCAGCAGCCCGACTAGCGGGAGGGGGGATACGCAGTATTTT. Protein: CASSPTSGRGDTQYF.

This sequence joins TRBV28 and TRBJ2-1, with 13 bases matching TRBD2. Unmatched junction bases numbered 3, after V lost 8 bases and J lost 8 bases. Germline V gives CDR1 MDHEN, CDR2 SYDVKM. The CDR3 is made up of 13 amino acids. This chain's CDR3 is CASGLAGVYEQFF. DNA of the CDR3: TGTGCCAGCGGACTAGCGGGAGTTTATGAGCAGTTCTTC.

The V call is TRBV5-1, the J call TRBJ1-1; a weak D match, TRBD1 (5 bases). Trimming pared 0 bases from V and 2 bases from J, leaving 20 bases between. Per germline, CDR1 SGHRS and CDR2 YFSETQ. There are 18 residues in the CDR3. The CDR3 protein is CASSLESGSWGRNTEAFF. CDR3 coding DNA: TGCGCCAGCAGCTTGGAGTCAGGCTCGTGGGGGAGAAACACTGAAGCTTTCTTT.

The chain links TRBV4-1 to TRBJ1-2; 8 nucleotides line up with TRBD1. The V gene end was trimmed by 3 bases and the J gene end by 0 bases; junction bases not matched to a gene: 6. The CDR3 has 16 residues. Germline V CDR1 and CDR2: MGHRA, YSYEKL. The CDR3 loop is CASSQEGTGANYGYTF. CDR3 DNA sequence: TGCGCCAGCAGCCAGGAGGGGACAGGCGCTAACTATGGCTACACCTTC.

The chain links TRBV2 to TRBJ2-6; tentative D call: TRBD1 (6 bases). V gave up 5 bases and J gave up 4 bases, with 9 bases separating them. The germline CDR1 and CDR2 sequences are SNHLY and FYNNEI. The CDR3 runs 14 residues. DNA for the CDR3: TGTGCCAGCAGTACAGGGTCCGGGGCCAACGTCCTGACTTTC. It codes for CASSTGSGANVLTF.

The V and J genes are TRBV10-2 and TRBJ2-7; D is unresolved. V was clipped by 3 bases and J by 3 bases, with 3 bases between them. The germline CDR1 and CDR2 sequences are WSHSY and SAAADI. This CDR3 has 11 residues. The CDR3 DNA is TGCGCCAGCAGTGACAACTACGAGCAGTACTTC. Translated: CASSDNYEQYF.

This chain uses TRBV2 with TRBJ1-4; D is possibly TRBD1 (5 bases). Trimming left V 5 bases short and J 7 bases short, with 14 bases between. This CDR3 is 14 amino acids long. Germline V gene lookup returns CDR1 SNHLY and CDR2 FYNNEI. The DNA for the CDR3 is TGTGCCAGCAGTTCTCAGGGTACCGGTGAAAAACTGTTTTTT. Protein sequence: CASSSQGTGEKLFF.

The chain recombines TRBV2 with TRBJ2-7, with 9 bases fitting TRBD1. The CDR3 spans 13 residues. V was pared by 6 bases and J by 6 bases, with 6 bases of the junction left unmatched. Germline assignment: CDR1 SNHLY and CDR2 FYNNEI. CDR3 DNA sequence: TGTGCCAGCAGACGGGACAGGGATTTCGAGCAGTACTTC. Protein: CASRRDRDFEQYF.

This chain connects TRBV28 to TRBJ2-2, with D perhaps TRBD1 or TRBD2 (6 bases each). V lost 4 bases and J 6 bases, leaving 21 bases between the germline ends. Germline V gene lookup returns CDR1 MDHEN and CDR2 SYDVKM. The CDR3 length is 17 residues. The CDR3 loop reads CASSSIGGLDVPGELFF. As DNA, the CDR3 is TGTGCCAGCAGTTCCATTGGGGGGCTAGACGTACCCGGGGAGCTGTTTTTT.

J is TRBJ1-5 and V is TRBV11-2, with D maybe TRBD1 (5 bases). CDR1 is SGHAT, CDR2 FQNNGV, per germline. V lost 1 base to trimming and J lost 1 base, with 14 bases between them. The CDR3 has 17 residues. CDR3 bases: TGTGCCAGCAGCTTAGGGTCGGGGGTCCTGAGCAATCAGCCCCAGCATTTT. Its translation is CASSLGSGVLSNQPQHF.

This chain connects TRBV9 to TRBJ2-4, with 9 bases fitting TRBD2. The CDR3 spans 15 residues. Trimming took 4 bases from V and 6 from J; bases not matched to a gene: 8. The germline gives CDR1 SGDLS, CDR2 YYNGEE. Written as DNA, the CDR3 is TGTGCCAGCAGCCCCCGTAGCGGGGGATCAAACATTCAGTACTTC. This gives the protein CASSPRSGGSNIQYF.

This clone was detected once. This rearrangement joins TRBV2 to TRBJ2-7; 16 positions match TRBD2. V trimming: 6 bases; J trimming: 6 bases; junction bases outside the gene matches: 5. Germline loops: CDR1 SNHLY, CDR2 FYNNEI. The CDR3 is made up of 15 amino acids. The CDR3 region is CASRGLAGGPGEQYF. CDR3 DNA sequence: TGTGCCAGCAGGGGACTAGCGGGAGGGCCTGGCGAGCAGTACTTC.

Points on this clone: Other DNA sequences in the same sample also yield this CDR3. The chain carries TRBV28 and TRBJ1-2; weak D call: TRBD1 (5 bases). Trimming took off 2 bases at V and 4 bases at J, with 8 bases between the two ends. This CDR3 has 13 residues. The germline V gene has CDR1 MDHEN and CDR2 SYDVKM. DNA of the CDR3: TGTGCCAGCAGTTTACAGGGCCCCTATGGCTACACCTTC. Translation gives CASSLQGPYGYTF.

Comment on this clone: The same CDR3 arises from other DNA sequences in this sample as well. CDR3 sequence reads: CSASFTDTQYF. CDR3 sequence (DNA): TGCAGTGCTAGCTTCACAGATACGCAGTATTTT. The V and J genes are TRBV20-1 and TRBJ2-3; D gene uncertain. The V end lost 3 bases, the J end lost 2 bases, and 3 bases lay between the germline ends. The germline V gene has CDR1 DFQATT and CDR2 SNEGSKA (reference sequence). This CDR3 has 11 residues.

The V gene is TRBV9, the J gene TRBJ2-1; D may match TRBD1 or TRBD2 (5 bases each). The germline V gene has CDR1 SGDLS and CDR2 YYNGEE. The germline V and J ends were trimmed by 0 bases and 2 bases, with 9 bases remaining between them. This CDR3 is built from 15 residues. The CDR3 sequence is CASSVVQGPYNEQFF. CDR3 DNA sequence: TGTGCCAGCAGCGTAGTCCAGGGACCCTACAATGAGCAGTTCTTC.

V is TRBV11-2 and J is TRBJ2-7; TRBD1 matches at 7 bases. V dropped 3 bases and J dropped 5; count of bases not matched to a gene: 10. The germline gives CDR1 SGHAT, CDR2 FQNNGV. CDR3 length equals 15 residues. The CDR3 here is CASSFYLTGYDEQYF. The CDR3 DNA follows: TGTGCCAGCAGCTTCTACTTGACAGGGTACGACGAGCAGTACTTC.